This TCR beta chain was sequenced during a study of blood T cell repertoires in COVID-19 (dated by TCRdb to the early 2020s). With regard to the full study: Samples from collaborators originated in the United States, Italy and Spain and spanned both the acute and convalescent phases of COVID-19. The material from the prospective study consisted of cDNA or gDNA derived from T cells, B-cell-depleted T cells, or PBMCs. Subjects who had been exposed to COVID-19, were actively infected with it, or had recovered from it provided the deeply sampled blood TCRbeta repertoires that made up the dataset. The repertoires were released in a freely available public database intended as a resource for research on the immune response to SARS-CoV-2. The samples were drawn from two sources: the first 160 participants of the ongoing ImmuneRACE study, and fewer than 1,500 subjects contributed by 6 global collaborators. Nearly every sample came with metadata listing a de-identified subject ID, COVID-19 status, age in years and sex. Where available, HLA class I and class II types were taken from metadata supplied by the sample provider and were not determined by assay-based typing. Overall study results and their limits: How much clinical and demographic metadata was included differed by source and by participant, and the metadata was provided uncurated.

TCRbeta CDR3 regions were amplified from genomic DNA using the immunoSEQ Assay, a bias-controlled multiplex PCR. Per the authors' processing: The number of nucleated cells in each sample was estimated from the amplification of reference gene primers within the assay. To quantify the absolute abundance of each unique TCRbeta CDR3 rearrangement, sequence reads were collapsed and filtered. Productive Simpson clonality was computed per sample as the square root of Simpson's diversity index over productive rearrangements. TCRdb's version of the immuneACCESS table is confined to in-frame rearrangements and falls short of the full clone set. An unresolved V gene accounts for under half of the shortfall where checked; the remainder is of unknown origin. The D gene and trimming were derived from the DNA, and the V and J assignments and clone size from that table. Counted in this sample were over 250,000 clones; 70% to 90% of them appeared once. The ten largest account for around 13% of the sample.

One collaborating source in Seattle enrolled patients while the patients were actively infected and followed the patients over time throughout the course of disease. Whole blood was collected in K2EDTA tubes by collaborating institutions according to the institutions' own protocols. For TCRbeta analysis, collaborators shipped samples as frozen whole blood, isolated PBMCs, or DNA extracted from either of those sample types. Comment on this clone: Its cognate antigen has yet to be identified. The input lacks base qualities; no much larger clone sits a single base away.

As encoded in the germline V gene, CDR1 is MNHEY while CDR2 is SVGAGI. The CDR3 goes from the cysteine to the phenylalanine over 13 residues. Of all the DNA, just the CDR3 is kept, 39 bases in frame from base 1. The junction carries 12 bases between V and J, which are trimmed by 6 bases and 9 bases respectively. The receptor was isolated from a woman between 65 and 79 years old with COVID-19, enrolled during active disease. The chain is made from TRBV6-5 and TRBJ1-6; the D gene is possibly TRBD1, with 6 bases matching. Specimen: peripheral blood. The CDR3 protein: CASRGRDTSPLHF. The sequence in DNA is TGTGCCAGCAGAGGCCGGGACACTTCACCCCTCCACTTT.